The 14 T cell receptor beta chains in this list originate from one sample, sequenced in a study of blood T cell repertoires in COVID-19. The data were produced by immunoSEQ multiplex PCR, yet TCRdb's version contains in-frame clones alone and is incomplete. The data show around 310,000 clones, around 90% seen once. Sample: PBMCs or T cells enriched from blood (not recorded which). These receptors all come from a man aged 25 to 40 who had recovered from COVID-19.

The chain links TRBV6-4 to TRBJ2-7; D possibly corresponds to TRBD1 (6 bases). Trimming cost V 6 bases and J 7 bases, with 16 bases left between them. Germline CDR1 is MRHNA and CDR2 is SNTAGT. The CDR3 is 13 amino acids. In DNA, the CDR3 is TGTGCCAGCAGCGGAGACGCAGGGGAAGAGCAGTACTTC. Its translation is CASSGDAGEEQYF.

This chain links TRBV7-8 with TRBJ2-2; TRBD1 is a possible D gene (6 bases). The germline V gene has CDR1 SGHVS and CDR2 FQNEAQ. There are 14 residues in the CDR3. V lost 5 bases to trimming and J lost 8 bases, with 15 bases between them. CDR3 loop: CASSRTGITGELFF. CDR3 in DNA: TGTGCCAGCAGCCGCACAGGGATCACTGGGGAGCTGTTTTTT. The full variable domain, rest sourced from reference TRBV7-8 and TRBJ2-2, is GAGVSQSPRYKVAKRGQDVALRCDPISGHVSLFWYQQALGQGPEFLTYFQNEAQLDKSGLPSDRFFAERPEGSVSTLKIQRTQQEDSAVYLCASSRTGITGELFFGEGSRLTVL.

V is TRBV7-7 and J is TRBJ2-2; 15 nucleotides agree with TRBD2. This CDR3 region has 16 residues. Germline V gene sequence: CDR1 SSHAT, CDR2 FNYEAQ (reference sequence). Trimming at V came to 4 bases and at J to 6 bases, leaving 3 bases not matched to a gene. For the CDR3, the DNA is TGTGCCAGCAGCTCCCGGACTAGCGGGGGGGCCGGGGAGCTGTTTTTT. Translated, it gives CASSSRTSGGAGELFF.

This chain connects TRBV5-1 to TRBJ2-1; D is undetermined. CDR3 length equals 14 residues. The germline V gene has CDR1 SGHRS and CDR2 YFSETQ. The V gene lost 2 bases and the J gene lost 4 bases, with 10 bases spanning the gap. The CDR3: CASSFRQDYNEQFF. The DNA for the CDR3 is TGCGCCAGCAGCTTCCGTCAGGATTACAATGAGCAGTTCTTC.

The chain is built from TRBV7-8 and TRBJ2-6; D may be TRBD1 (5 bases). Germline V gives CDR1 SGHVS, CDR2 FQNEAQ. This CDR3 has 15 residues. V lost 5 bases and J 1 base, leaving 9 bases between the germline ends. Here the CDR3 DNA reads TGTGCCAGCAGCCTAGGGGCTTCTGGGGCCAACGTCCTGACTTTC. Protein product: CASSLGASGANVLTF.

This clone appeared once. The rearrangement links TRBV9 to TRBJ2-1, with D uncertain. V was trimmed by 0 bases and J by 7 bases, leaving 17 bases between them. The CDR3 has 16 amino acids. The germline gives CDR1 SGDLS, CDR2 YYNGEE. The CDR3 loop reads CASSVASASTGNEQFF. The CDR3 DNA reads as TGTGCCAGCAGCGTAGCTAGTGCGTCGACGGGTAATGAGCAGTTCTTC.

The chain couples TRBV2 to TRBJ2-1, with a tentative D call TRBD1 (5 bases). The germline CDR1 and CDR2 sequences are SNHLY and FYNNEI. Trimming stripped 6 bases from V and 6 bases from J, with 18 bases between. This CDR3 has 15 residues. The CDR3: CASSDRHASRNEQFF. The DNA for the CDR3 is TGTGCCAGCAGCGACAGACACGCAAGTCGCAATGAGCAGTTCTTC.

The chain's CDR3 is CASSFRAWGDGELFF. The CDR3 region has the DNA TGTGCCAGCAGCTTCAGGGCCTGGGGGGACGGGGAGCTGTTTTTT. The genes are TRBV7-8 and TRBJ2-2; a possible D gene is TRBD2 (6 bases). Trimming took off 3 bases at V and 7 bases at J, with 15 bases between the two ends. Germline CDR1 and CDR2: SGHVS and FQNEAQ. CDR3 length: 15 residues.

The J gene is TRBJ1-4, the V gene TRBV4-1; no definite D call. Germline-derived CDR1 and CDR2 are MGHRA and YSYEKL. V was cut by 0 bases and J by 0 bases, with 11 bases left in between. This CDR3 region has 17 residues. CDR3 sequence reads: CASSQDSKRATNEKLFF. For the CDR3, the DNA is TGCGCCAGCAGCCAAGATAGTAAGAGAGCAACTAATGAAAAACTGTTTTTT.

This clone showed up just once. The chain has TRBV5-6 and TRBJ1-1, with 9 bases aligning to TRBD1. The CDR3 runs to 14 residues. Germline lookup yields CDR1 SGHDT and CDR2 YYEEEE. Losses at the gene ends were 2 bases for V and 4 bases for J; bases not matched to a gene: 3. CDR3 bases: TGTGCCAGCAGCTTAGGGACAGGGTTCACTGAAGCTTTCTTT. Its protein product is CASSLGTGFTEAFF.

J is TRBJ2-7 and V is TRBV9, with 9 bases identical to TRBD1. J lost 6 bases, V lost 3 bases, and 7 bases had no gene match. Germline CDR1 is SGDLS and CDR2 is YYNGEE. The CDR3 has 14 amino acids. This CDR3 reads CASSANSQGAEQYF. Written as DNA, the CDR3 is TGTGCCAGCAGCGCTAACTCACAGGGGGCCGAGCAGTACTTC.

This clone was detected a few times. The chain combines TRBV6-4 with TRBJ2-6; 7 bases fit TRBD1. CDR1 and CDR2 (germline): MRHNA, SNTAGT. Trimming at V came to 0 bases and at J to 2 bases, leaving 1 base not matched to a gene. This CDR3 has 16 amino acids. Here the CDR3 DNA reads TGTGCCAGCAGTGACTCAGGGGGCGCTGGGGCCAACGTCCTGACTTTC. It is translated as CASSDSGGAGANVLTF.

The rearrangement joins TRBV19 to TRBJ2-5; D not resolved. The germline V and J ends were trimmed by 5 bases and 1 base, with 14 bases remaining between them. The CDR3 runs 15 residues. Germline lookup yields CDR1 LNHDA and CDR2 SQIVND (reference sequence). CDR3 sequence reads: CASSAHLASQETQYF. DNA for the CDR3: TGTGCCAGTAGTGCCCACTTAGCCAGCCAAGAGACCCAGTACTTC.

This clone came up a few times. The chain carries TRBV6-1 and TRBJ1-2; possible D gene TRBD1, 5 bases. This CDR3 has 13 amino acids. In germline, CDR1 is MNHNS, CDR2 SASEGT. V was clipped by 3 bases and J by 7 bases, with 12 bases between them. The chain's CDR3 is CASSEAPGFGYTF. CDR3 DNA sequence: TGTGCCAGCAGTGAGGCGCCAGGGTTTGGCTACACCTTC.